Below are 4 T cell receptor beta chains sequenced from a single sample in a study of shared clonotypes between healthy human individuals. Assay used: immunoSEQ multiplex PCR; TCRdb lists only in-frame clones, some missing. The table records hundreds of thousands of clones, under 80% of them present only once. The specimen was memory CD4+ T cells sorted from blood. The subset was: CD45RA-negative fraction. The receptors were sampled from a woman aged 30 to 39 in good health.

The J gene is TRBJ1-1, the V gene TRBV5-1; 7 bases are a match to TRBD1. Looked up from germline, CDR1 is SGHRS and CDR2 is YFSETQ. With 1 base clipped from V and 1 base from J, the junction kept 4 bases outside the gene matches. The CDR3 has 15 amino acids. The CDR3: CASSLKGQQNTEAFF. In DNA, the CDR3 is TGCGCCAGCAGCTTGAAGGGACAGCAGAACACTGAAGCTTTCTTT.

The V call is TRBV4-2, the J call TRBJ2-2; D is perhaps TRBD1 or TRBD2 (5 bases each). CDR3 length: 16 amino acids. Trimming took 4 bases from V and 4 from J, leaving 16 bases between them. Germline CDR1 LGHNA, CDR2 YNFKEQ. The CDR3 DNA is TGTGCCAGCAGCCGGACCGGGGCTAGTAGCACCGGGGAGCTGTTTTTT. This gives the protein CASSRTGASSTGELFF.

Concerning this clone: This specimen includes other DNA sequences encoding the same CDR3. This chain links TRBV28 with TRBJ2-1; D is unresolved. The V gene's germline CDR1 is MDHEN and CDR2 SYDVKM. The CDR3 is made up of 13 amino acids. V lost 9 bases and J 0 bases, leaving 9 bases between the germline ends. The CDR3 DNA reads TGTGCCAGTAGGCAGTCCTCCTACAATGAGCAGTTCTTC. Translating gives CASRQSSYNEQFF.

The gene calls are TRBV11-2 and TRBJ1-4, with a weak D call TRBD1 (5 bases). V was trimmed by 4 bases and J by 8 bases, leaving 14 bases between them. The CDR3 is made up of 14 amino acids. Looked up from germline, CDR1 is SGHAT and CDR2 is FQNNGV. The CDR3 reads CASSSRGREEKLFF. DNA for the CDR3: TGTGCCAGCAGCTCCCGGGGGAGGGAAGAAAAACTGTTTTTT.